These 2 T cell receptor beta chains came from one sample sequenced in a study of PD-L1 blockade in urothelial cancer. Documented time point: peripheral blood 6 weeks after treatment start. Here immunoSEQ multiplex PCR was the method, and the copy in TCRdb shows in-frame clones only, minus some. The sample holds around 80,000 clones; approximately 90% are singletons and the top ten take around 0.94%. Sample: PBMCs, taken around atezolizumab (anti-PD-L1) treatment. These receptors came from a woman of 80 years or more with urothelial cancer.

The genes are TRBV6-7 and TRBJ1-1, with 9 nucleotides matching TRBD1. TRBV6-7 is given ORF status, its function remaining uncertain. V trimming: 9 bases; J trimming: 5 bases; junction bases outside the gene matches: 7. The CDR3 is 13 residues long. Here the CDR3 DNA reads TGTGCCAGGGGAGAAGGACAGGGGACTGAAGCTTTCTTT. This translates into CARGEGQGTEAFF.

In nucleotides, the CDR3 is TGTGCCATCAGCCTACAGGGGAACACTGAAGCTTTCTTT. This sequence encodes CAISLQGNTEAFF. J is TRBJ1-1 and V is TRBV10-3, with D perhaps matching TRBD1 (6 bases). Germline V gene data show CDR1 as ENHRY and CDR2 as SYGVKD. The CDR3 consists of 13 residues. V shed 6 bases and J shed 1 base, with 9 bases lying between them.